One sample yielded the 27 T cell receptor beta chains listed below, sequenced in a study of blood T cells in healthy people across ages. Combining a sample-barcoded 5' primer with a J-beta primer mix, a second PCR ran for roughly 6 to 12 cycles. MiXCR, run by TCRdb on the 5' RACE reads, gives a single entry per CDR3 protein. The repertoire holds hundreds of thousands of distinct CDR3 sequences, with around 62% as singletons. Sequenced material: blood. The receptors originated from a man aged 25-45 years in good health.

This clonotype has a single count. The V and J genes are TRBV3-1 and TRBJ2-4; maybe TRBD1 (6 bases). Gene TRBJ2-7 matches the end of the DNA better, so the J call may be wrong. Germline V gene lookup returns CDR1 LGHDT and CDR2 YNNKEL (reference sequence). This CDR3 contains 14 residues. In DNA, the CDR3 is TGTGCCAGCAGCCCGACCGGGACAATCAACGAGCAGTACTTC. Protein sequence: CASSPTGTINEQYF.

J is TRBJ2-4 and V is TRBV30; the match to TRBD2 covers 14 bases. Near its end, the DNA agrees better with TRBJ2-7, so the J call may be wrong. The germline CDR1 and CDR2 sequences are GTSNPN and SVGIG (reference sequence). The CDR3 is 17 residues long. The CDR3 spells CAWSAGTSGGYGYEQYF. As DNA, the CDR3 is TGTGCCTGGAGTGCCGGGACTAGCGGGGGTTATGGTTACGAGCAGTACTTC.

The chain recombines TRBV12-3 or TRBV12-4 with TRBJ2-4; no reliable D call. The CDR3 length is 16 residues. V gave up 1 base and J gave up 0 bases, with 10 bases separating them. Written as DNA, the CDR3 is TGTGCCAGCAGTTTAGGGCAGACCTTAGCCAAAAACATTCAGTACTTC. Translated: CASSLGQTLAKNIQYF.

The chain is built from TRBV5-1 and TRBJ2-6, with D tentatively TRBD1 (5 bases). The CDR3 sequence is 17 residues long. CDR1 and CDR2 (germline): SGHRS, YFSETQ. Trimming removed 6 bases at V and 0 bases at J, with 16 bases between. CDR3 in DNA: TGCGCCAGCAACAAGACAGATAAAACCTCTGGGGCCAACGTCCTGACTTTC. Residues: CASNKTDKTSGANVLTF.

The chain couples TRBV29-1 to TRBJ2-2; D is perhaps TRBD2 (5 bases). The CDR3 is 16 residues long. V dropped 0 bases and J dropped 4 bases, with 15 bases sitting between them. The germline V gene encodes CDR1 SQVTM and CDR2 ANQGSEA. For the CDR3, the DNA is TGCAGCGTTGAAGATCGCGGGTTGCGAGGCACCGGGGAGCTGTTTTTT. Translating it yields CSVEDRGLRGTGELFF.

This clonotype has more than one count but fewer than ten. The chain combines TRBV20-1 with TRBJ2-1; a possible D gene is TRBD2 (6 bases). CDR1 is DFQATT, CDR2 SNEGSKA, per germline (reference sequence). Trimming took off 6 bases at V and 5 bases at J, with 11 bases between the two ends. The CDR3 extends over 12 amino acids. In nucleotides, the CDR3 is TGCAGTGCGAGCGGGCTTAACAATGAGCAGTTCTTC. Protein product: CSASGLNNEQFF.

The genes are TRBV10-3 and TRBJ2-3; 9 nucleotides match TRBD1. V was clipped by 3 bases and J by 1 base; unmatched bases: 2. There are 15 residues in the CDR3. The germline V gene has CDR1 ENHRY and CDR2 SYGVKD. CDR3 DNA: TGTGCCATCAGTGAAAGGACAGGGGGCACAGATACGCAGTATTTT. It yields the protein CAISERTGGTDTQYF.

This clonotype was picked up a small number of times. V is TRBV29-1 and J is TRBJ2-6; perhaps TRBD1 as D (6 bases). Germline V gene lookup returns CDR1 SQVTM and CDR2 ANQGSEA. V was pared by 5 bases and J by 0 bases, with 8 bases between. The CDR3 loop spans 14 amino acids. The CDR3 coding sequence is TGCAGCGTTAGACAGGTCTCTGGGGCCAACGTCCTGACTTTC. It is translated as CSVRQVSGANVLTF. The entire variable domain, with the rest obtained from reference TRBV29-1 and TRBJ2-6, is as follows: SAVISQKPSRDICQRGTSLTIQCQVDSQVTMMFWYRQQPGQSLTLIATANQGSEATYESGFVIDKFPISRPNLTFSTLTVSNMSPEDSSIYLCSVRQVSGANVLTFGAGSRLTVL.

V gene TRBV6-2 or TRBV6-3 combines with J gene TRBJ2-4, with 8 bases that match TRBD2. Per the germline V gene, CDR1 is MNHEY and CDR2 is SVGEGT. Germline trimming cut 6 bases from V and 14 bases from J; bases unmatched to any gene: 6. The CDR3 totals 11 residues. The CDR3 here is CASSPGTREYF. In DNA, the CDR3 is TGTGCCAGCAGCCCCGGGACTAGAGAGTACTTC.

The V call is TRBV2, the J call TRBJ2-3, with 7 bases fitting TRBD2. The CDR3 covers 14 residues. Losses at the gene ends were 6 bases for V and 2 bases for J; bases not matched to a gene: 5. Germline CDR1 reads SNHLY; CDR2 reads FYNNEI. The CDR3 here is CASRKSGNTDTQYF. The CDR3, as DNA: TGTGCCAGCAGAAAAAGCGGGAACACAGATACGCAGTATTTT.

J is TRBJ2-1 and V is TRBV4-1; D is unclear. V was clipped by 0 bases and J by 0 bases, with 12 bases between them. This CDR3 is 17 amino acids long. The germline gives CDR1 MGHRA, CDR2 YSYEKL. The CDR3 DNA sequence: TGCGCCAGCAGCCAAGATCGCAGTCTAGGCTCCTACAATGAGCAGTTCTTC. It yields the protein CASSQDRSLGSYNEQFF.

The sample holds a few counts of this clonotype. The chain is built from TRBV4-3 and TRBJ2-7; 7 nucleotides agree with TRBD1. The CDR3 extends over 14 amino acids. J was trimmed by 2 bases and V by 4 bases; bases with no gene match: 5. CDR1 and CDR2 from the germline V gene are LGHNA and YSLEER. The DNA for the CDR3 is TGCGCCAGCAGCCCAGACGGGACAGCCTACGAGCAGTACTTC. Its translation: CASSPDGTAYEQYF.

V usage is TRBV10-3 and J usage is TRBJ2-3; 9 nucleotides line up with TRBD1. This CDR3 is built from 16 residues. V shed 3 bases and J 2 bases; nucleotides not matched to a gene: 6. Germline V gene lookup returns CDR1 ENHRY and CDR2 SYGVKD. The CDR3 DNA reads as TGTGCCATCAGTGAATTGGACAGGGGATACACAGATACGCAGTATTTT. It codes for CAISELDRGYTDTQYF.

The genes are TRBV7-8 and TRBJ2-1; D is possibly TRBD2 (6 bases). The CDR3 has 14 amino acids. V lost 6 bases, J lost 8 bases, and 17 bases lay in between. CDR1 and CDR2 (germline): SGHVS, FQNEAQ. The CDR3 DNA reads as TGTGCCAGCAGGGTAGCGTCATGGGGGGATGAGCAGTTCTTC. Protein product: CASRVASWGDEQFF.

The chain couples TRBV5-1 to TRBJ2-3, with D possibly TRBD2 on 5 matching bases. Germline lookup yields CDR1 SGHRS and CDR2 YFSETQ. V lost 0 bases and J lost 7, with 18 bases in between. The length of the CDR3 is 16 residues. CDR3 loop: CASSLGPPAEPNTQYF. CDR3 DNA sequence: TGCGCCAGCAGCTTGGGACCGCCAGCGGAGCCTAATACGCAGTATTTT.

The chain joins TRBV25-1 to TRBJ2-5; the D is unclear. This CDR3 region has 12 residues. In germline, CDR1 is MGHDK, CDR2 SYGVNS. Between the trimmed V and J ends, which lost 4 bases and 1 base, there was a span of 4 bases. In DNA form, the CDR3 reads TGTGCCAGCAGTGTCCCCCAAGAGACCCAGTACTTC. It is translated as CASSVPQETQYF.

This clonotype was found many times. The rearrangement joins TRBV27 to TRBJ2-1; 11 bases fit TRBD1. CDR1 and CDR2 (germline): MNHEY, SMNVEV (reference sequence). The CDR3 is 12 residues long. V lost 6 bases and J lost 15; bases outside the gene matches: 7. Written as DNA, the CDR3 is TGTGCCAGCAGAACGGGACAGGGGGAGGTGTTCTTC. Translating it yields CASRTGQGEVFF.

A few counts support this clonotype. The V call is TRBV29-1, the J call TRBJ1-2; D not resolved. The V end was cut by 2 bases, the J end by 1 base, with 5 bases between. The CDR3 totals 12 residues. Germline assignment: CDR1 SQVTM and CDR2 ANQGSEA. CDR3 amino acids: CSVEIFNYGYTF. CDR3 DNA sequence: TGCAGCGTTGAAATCTTTAACTATGGCTACACCTTC. Combining the CDR3 with reference TRBV29-1 and TRBJ1-2 gives the whole variable domain SAVISQKPSRDICQRGTSLTIQCQVDSQVTMMFWYRQQPGQSLTLIATANQGSEATYESGFVIDKFPISRPNLTFSTLTVSNMSPEDSSIYLCSVEIFNYGYTFGSGTRLTVV.

The gene calls are TRBV7-2 and TRBJ1-2; TRBD1 is a possible D gene (5 bases). CDR3 length: 14 amino acids. V was shortened by 5 bases and J by 4 bases, with 14 bases between the two germline ends. Looked up from germline, CDR1 is SGHTA and CDR2 is FQGNSA. The CDR3 sequence is CASSSTGPSYGYTF. CDR3 sequence (DNA): TGTGCCAGCAGCAGTACAGGTCCCAGCTATGGCTACACCTTC.

V usage is TRBV12-3 or TRBV12-4 and J usage is TRBJ2-4; 10 bases align to TRBD1. TRBJ2-7 matches the DNA end more closely, so the J call is doubtful. This CDR3 contains 15 residues. In DNA, the CDR3 is TGTGCCAGCAGTTTAGGACAGGGGGCGACCTACGAGCAGTACTTC. Protein product: CASSLGQGATYEQYF.

This chain uses TRBV29-1 with TRBJ2-3; 7 nucleotides align to TRBD1. V shed 7 bases, J shed 4 bases, and the junction held 11 bases outside the gene matches. Germline-derived CDR1 and CDR2 are SQVTM and ANQGSEA. The CDR3 has 14 amino acids. CDR3 nucleotide sequence: TGCAGCGCCGGGGACAGCGGAAGGCCAGATACGCAGTATTTT. It codes for CSAGDSGRPDTQYF.

This clonotype was observed a handful of times. At one end the junction does not follow the germline gene, possibly because of a read error. The rearrangement links TRBV9 to TRBJ2-1; 8 positions agree with TRBD2. Germline loops: CDR1 SGDLS, CDR2 YYNGEE. The CDR3 consists of 12 residues. CDR3 sequence: CASSGDNNEQFF. The DNA for the CDR3 is TGTGCCAGTAGCGGGGACAACAATGAGCAGTTCTTC.

The genes are TRBV27 and TRBJ1-3; D possibly corresponds to TRBD1 (6 bases). The CDR3 has 13 residues. In germline, CDR1 is MNHEY, CDR2 SMNVEV (reference sequence). V was pared by 4 bases and J by 4 bases, with 8 bases between. The CDR3 protein is CASSSDRGNTIYF. CDR3 in DNA: TGTGCCAGCAGTTCCGACAGGGGAAACACCATATATTTT.

This clonotype was seen only a few times. CDR3 residues: CSADSGKYYEQYF. The CDR3 DNA reads as TGCAGTGCTGATAGCGGGAAGTACTACGAGCAGTACTTC. The gene calls are TRBV20-1 and TRBJ2-7; 8 positions agree with TRBD2. The V segment lost 5 bases and the J segment 3 bases; nucleotides outside the gene matches: 6. This CDR3 region has 13 residues. The germline CDR1 and CDR2 sequences are DFQATT and SNEGSKA (reference sequence).

The table lists this clonotype with a few counts. The J gene is TRBJ2-2, the V gene TRBV10-3, with TRBD1 matching 8 bases. Unmatched junction bases numbered 6, after V lost 2 bases and J lost 1 base. Germline CDR1 is ENHRY and CDR2 is SYGVKD. CDR3 size: 17 residues. CDR3 nucleotide sequence: TGTGCCATCAGTGAGAGGCAGGGGGCCGGGAACACCGGGGAGCTGTTTTTT. The encoded protein is CAISERQGAGNTGELFF.

The chain carries TRBV29-1 and TRBJ1-2; 7 positions match TRBD1. Germline CDR1 reads SQVTM; CDR2 reads ANQGSEA. V lost 4 bases to trimming and J lost 2 bases; unmatched junction nucleotides: 22. This CDR3 is 19 amino acids long. CDR3 DNA: TGCAGCGTTGTCCGCAGACGGGGGAGGGGGCGAGACACAAACTATGGCTACACCTTC. Residues: CSVVRRRGRGRDTNYGYTF.

Many counts were recorded for this clonotype. The J gene is TRBJ2-5, the V gene TRBV9; D may be TRBD1 (6 bases). The CDR3 consists of 16 residues. The germline V gene encodes CDR1 SGDLS and CDR2 YYNGEE. The V end lost 3 bases, the J end lost 4 bases, and 19 bases lay between the germline ends. The CDR3: CASSGENRALGETQYF. CDR3 bases: TGTGCCAGCAGCGGGGAAAACAGGGCCCTAGGAGAGACCCAGTACTTC.